The rows below give T cell receptor beta chains drawn from one sample of a study of type 1 and type 2 diabetes patients. TCRdb re-derived calls from the multiplex PCR reads in MiXCR, one entry per CDR3 protein. This sample yields some 250,000 distinct CDR3 sequences, of which around 47% are seen a single time; approximately 14% belongs to the top ten. Sequences were obtained from peripheral blood mononuclear cells (PBMCs). The receptors were gathered from a man younger than 35 with type 2 diabetes. Each CDR3 is given with its conserved first and last residue. The order of the fields is V gene, D gene, clone size, J gene, CDR3 protein, CDR3 DNA. D genes are given only for firm matches. Only some rows state a clone size, as once, few, many or a class for expanded clones.

V gene: TRBV20-1; D gene: NA; clone size: NA; J gene: TRBJ1-5; CDR3 protein: CSAGDQPQHF; CDR3 DNA: TGCAGTGCTGGTGATCAGCCCCAGCATTTT
V gene: TRBV19; D gene: NA; clone size: many; J gene: TRBJ1-1; CDR3 protein: CASSIGGTPEAFF; CDR3 DNA: TGTGCCAGTAGTATAGGCGGGACACCTGAAGCTTTCTTT
V gene: TRBV19; D gene: NA; clone size: NA; J gene: TRBJ2-2; CDR3 protein: CASSMVVTGELFF; CDR3 DNA: TGTGCCAGTAGTATGGTGGTCACCGGGGAGCTGTTTTTT
V gene: TRBV2; D gene: TRBD1; clone size: few; J gene: TRBJ2-2; CDR3 protein: CASSEARMGTGRTGELFF; CDR3 DNA: TGTGCCAGCAGTGAAGCCAGGATGGGGACAGGGAGGACCGGGGAGCTGTTTTTT
V gene: TRBV2; D gene: NA; clone size: NA; J gene: TRBJ2-1; CDR3 protein: CASSLTTGYNEQFF; CDR3 DNA: TGTGCCAGCAGTCTAACAACAGGATACAATGAGCAGTTCTTC
V gene: TRBV15; D gene: NA; clone size: few; J gene: TRBJ2-7; CDR3 protein: CATSRVGTAGEQYF; CDR3 DNA: TGTGCCACCAGCAGAGTGGGGACGGCCGGGGAGCAGTACTTC
V gene: TRBV19; D gene: TRBD1; clone size: NA; J gene: TRBJ1-5; CDR3 protein: CASKGANGVSNQPQHF; CDR3 DNA: TGTGCCAGTAAGGGGGCGAATGGGGTAAGCAATCAGCCCCAGCATTTT
V gene: TRBV14; D gene: NA; clone size: few; J gene: TRBJ2-3; CDR3 protein: CASSDSFTDTQYF; CDR3 DNA: TGTGCCAGCAGTGACTCTTTCACCGATACGCAGTATTTT
V gene: TRBV4-3; D gene: NA; clone size: few; J gene: TRBJ1-1; CDR3 protein: CASSPGTLNTEAFF; CDR3 DNA: TGCGCCAGCAGCCCCGGGACGTTGAACACTGAAGCTTTCTTT
V gene: TRBV2; D gene: TRBD2; clone size: NA; J gene: TRBJ2-7; CDR3 protein: CASSERTSGGPYEQYF; CDR3 DNA: TGTGCCAGCAGTGAACGGACTAGCGGGGGCCCCTACGAGCAGTACTTC
V gene: TRBV15; D gene: NA; clone size: NA; J gene: TRBJ1-1; CDR3 protein: CATSREPGRGIRIGEAFF; CDR3 DNA: TGTGCCACCAGCAGAGAACCCGGCCGGGGCATCCGAATAGGTGAAGCTTTCTTT
V gene: TRBV15; D gene: TRBD2; clone size: few; J gene: TRBJ2-1; CDR3 protein: CATSTGGSYNEQFF; CDR3 DNA: TGTGCCACCAGCACGGGGGGATCCTACAATGAGCAGTTCTTC
V gene: TRBV30; D gene: NA; clone size: NA; J gene: TRBJ2-7; CDR3 protein: CAWSVGSGEQYF; CDR3 DNA: TGTGCCTGGAGTGTCGGGAGTGGAGAGCAGTACTTC
V gene: TRBV6-4; D gene: NA; clone size: NA; J gene: TRBJ1-6; CDR3 protein: CASSDSAAGNSPLHF; CDR3 DNA: TGTGCCAGCAGTGACTCGGCGGCGGGTAATTCACCCCTCCACTTT
V gene: TRBV7-2; D gene: TRBD2; clone size: many; J gene: TRBJ2-5; CDR3 protein: CASSFGGAQETQYF; CDR3 DNA: TGTGCCAGCAGCTTCGGGGGGGCCCAAGAGACCCAGTACTTC
V gene: TRBV5-1; D gene: NA; clone size: NA; J gene: TRBJ2-7; CDR3 protein: CASSLGTDSMREQYF; CDR3 DNA: TGCGCCAGCAGCTTGGGGACAGATTCTATGCGCGAGCAGTACTTC
V gene: TRBV20-1; D gene: NA; clone size: NA; J gene: TRBJ1-1; CDR3 protein: CSAREGATLNTEAFF; CDR3 DNA: TGCAGTGCTAGAGAAGGGGCAACCCTGAACACTGAAGCTTTCTTT
V gene: TRBV7-8; D gene: NA; clone size: NA; J gene: TRBJ2-5; CDR3 protein: CASSLEGYQETQYF; CDR3 DNA: TGTGCCAGCAGCTTAGAGGGATACCAAGAGACCCAGTACTTC
V gene: TRBV13; D gene: NA; clone size: few; J gene: TRBJ1-1; CDR3 protein: CASSSTSGSSGYEQYF; CDR3 DNA: TGTGCCAGCAGCTCCACTAGCGGGAGTTCCGGCTACGAGCAGTACTTT
V gene: TRBV10-1; D gene: NA; clone size: few; J gene: TRBJ1-1; CDR3 protein: CASRQDPNTEAFF; CDR3 DNA: TGCGCCAGCAGGCAAGATCCGAACACTGAAGCTTTCTTT
V gene: TRBV7-2; D gene: NA; clone size: once; J gene: TRBJ2-7; CDR3 protein: CASSLGGTNEQYF; CDR3 DNA: TGTGCCAGCAGCTTAGGAGGTACGAACGAGCAGTACTTC
V gene: TRBV9; D gene: TRBD2; clone size: NA; J gene: TRBJ2-2; CDR3 protein: CASSVAKGLANTGELFF; CDR3 DNA: TGTGCCAGCAGCGTAGCAAAGGGACTAGCCAACACCGGGGAGCTGTTTTTT
V gene: TRBV20-1; D gene: TRBD1; clone size: NA; J gene: TRBJ1-6; CDR3 protein: CSARDRASPLHF; CDR3 DNA: TGCAGTGCCAGGGACAGGGCTTCACCCCTCCACTTT
V gene: TRBV7-3; D gene: NA; clone size: NA; J gene: TRBJ2-3; CDR3 protein: CASSSSFVSGRTDTQYF; CDR3 DNA: TGTGCCAGCAGCTCCTCTTTTGTAAGCGGACGCACAGATACGCAGTATTTT
V gene: TRBV6-6; D gene: NA; clone size: once; J gene: TRBJ1-4; CDR3 protein: CASSYAREKLFF; CDR3 DNA: TGTGCCAGCAGTTACGCCAGGGAAAAACTGTTTTTT
V gene: TRBV15; D gene: NA; clone size: few; J gene: TRBJ2-1; CDR3 protein: CATSREGVLSSNEQFF; CDR3 DNA: TGTGCCACCAGCAGAGAAGGGGTGCTCAGTTCTAATGAGCAGTTCTTC
V gene: TRBV20-1; D gene: TRBD1; clone size: NA; J gene: TRBJ2-7; CDR3 protein: CSAWDRGYEQYF; CDR3 DNA: TGCAGTGCTTGGGACAGGGGCTACGAGCAGTACTTC
V gene: TRBV6-2/TRBV6-3; D gene: NA; clone size: NA; J gene: TRBJ1-1; CDR3 protein: CASRQHPSTGNMNTEAFF; CDR3 DNA: TGTGCCAGCAGACAACACCCCTCTACGGGAAACATGAACACTGAAGCTTTCTTT
V gene: TRBV19; D gene: NA; clone size: few; J gene: TRBJ2-3; CDR3 protein: CASKETRSTDTQYF; CDR3 DNA: TGTGCCAGTAAAGAGACTCGGAGCACAGATACGCAGTATTTT
V gene: TRBV4-3; D gene: NA; clone size: NA; J gene: TRBJ2-7; CDR3 protein: CASSQGPDSSYEQYF; CDR3 DNA: TGCGCCAGCAGCCAAGGCCCGGACAGCTCCTACGAGCAGTACTTC
V gene: TRBV7-3; D gene: NA; clone size: NA; J gene: TRBJ2-6; CDR3 protein: CASSSTPSGANVLTF; CDR3 DNA: TGTGCCAGCAGCTCCACTCCCTCTGGGGCCAACGTCCTGACTTTC
V gene: TRBV12-3/TRBV12-4; D gene: NA; clone size: NA; J gene: TRBJ2-7; CDR3 protein: CATLGVTGTGAYEQYF; CDR3 DNA: TGTGCCACCCTGGGGGTGACCGGGACGGGTGCTTACGAGCAGTACTTC
V gene: TRBV20-1; D gene: NA; clone size: NA; J gene: TRBJ2-7; CDR3 protein: CSAKGLETPHYEQYF; CDR3 DNA: TGCAGTGCTAAAGGGCTAGAGACGCCTCACTACGAGCAGTACTTC
V gene: TRBV6-2/TRBV6-3; D gene: TRBD1; clone size: NA; J gene: TRBJ1-6; CDR3 protein: CASRPRDRPSALHF; CDR3 DNA: TGTGCCAGCAGGCCACGGGACAGGCCCTCGGCCCTCCACTTT
V gene: TRBV11-2; D gene: NA; clone size: few; J gene: TRBJ1-1; CDR3 protein: CASSSRENTEAFF; CDR3 DNA: TGTGCCAGCAGCTCCAGGGAGAACACTGAAGCTTTCTTT
V gene: TRBV12-3/TRBV12-4; D gene: TRBD1; clone size: few; J gene: TRBJ1-4; CDR3 protein: CASSFTGQGFEKLFF; CDR3 DNA: TGTGCCAGCAGTTTTACCGGACAGGGGTTTGAAAAACTGTTTTTT
V gene: TRBV15; D gene: TRBD1; clone size: NA; J gene: TRBJ1-1; CDR3 protein: CATSEHTGGAAEAFF; CDR3 DNA: TGTGCCACCAGCGAACATACAGGGGGCGCAGCTGAAGCTTTCTTT
V gene: TRBV30; D gene: NA; clone size: many; J gene: TRBJ2-1; CDR3 protein: CAWSNPFQGEQFF; CDR3 DNA: TGTGCCTGGAGTAATCCGTTCCAGGGGGAGCAGTTCTTC
V gene: TRBV19; D gene: NA; clone size: few; J gene: TRBJ2-1; CDR3 protein: CASLRSNEQFF; CDR3 DNA: TGTGCCAGTCTAAGGTCCAATGAGCAGTTCTTC
V gene: TRBV6-4; D gene: NA; clone size: NA; J gene: TRBJ1-1; CDR3 protein: CASSQGADNTEAFF; CDR3 DNA: TGTGCCAGCAGTCAAGGGGCGGATAACACTGAAGCTTTCTTT
V gene: TRBV9; D gene: NA; clone size: NA; J gene: TRBJ1-5; CDR3 protein: CASSPDGYSNQPQHF; CDR3 DNA: TGTGCCAGCAGCCCGGACGGATATAGCAATCAGCCCCAGCATTTT
V gene: TRBV7-9; D gene: NA; clone size: NA; J gene: TRBJ2-2; CDR3 protein: CASSQRTGRELSF; CDR3 DNA: TGTGCCAGCAGCCAACGTACAGGGAGGGAGCTGTCTTTT
V gene: TRBV24-1; D gene: NA; clone size: once; J gene: TRBJ1-1; CDR3 protein: CATSDSNTEAFF; CDR3 DNA: TGTGCCACCAGTGATTCGAACACTGAAGCTTTCTTT
V gene: TRBV27; D gene: NA; clone size: NA; J gene: TRBJ1-6; CDR3 protein: CASSLLSQGRYSPLHF; CDR3 DNA: TGTGCCAGCAGTTTATTATCCCAGGGGAGGTATTCACCCCTCCACTTT
V gene: TRBV25-1; D gene: NA; clone size: NA; J gene: TRBJ2-1; CDR3 protein: CASSVGGEQFF; CDR3 DNA: TGTGCCAGTAGTGTCGGGGGTGAGCAGTTCTTC
V gene: TRBV15; D gene: TRBD2; clone size: once; J gene: TRBJ2-3; CDR3 protein: CATSRALAGGPDTQYF; CDR3 DNA: TGTGCCACCAGCAGAGCCCTAGCGGGAGGGCCAGATACGCAGTATTTT
V gene: TRBV10-3; D gene: NA; clone size: NA; J gene: TRBJ1-2; CDR3 protein: CAISEGTLGSGYTF; CDR3 DNA: TGTGCCATCAGTGAAGGGACACTTGGCAGTGGCTACACCTTC
V gene: TRBV7-2; D gene: TRBD1; clone size: NA; J gene: TRBJ1-5; CDR3 protein: CASSFSTGMGNQPQHF; CDR3 DNA: TGTGCCAGCAGCTTCTCGACAGGGATGGGGAATCAGCCCCAGCATTTT
V gene: TRBV11-3; D gene: NA; clone size: NA; J gene: TRBJ2-2; CDR3 protein: CASSQRLTGTKLSF; CDR3 DNA: TGTGCCAGCAGCCAACGGCTGACTGGAACGAAGCTGTCTTTT
V gene: TRBV28; D gene: NA; clone size: NA; J gene: TRBJ2-6; CDR3 protein: CASREGATGANVLTF; CDR3 DNA: TGTGCCAGCAGGGAGGGGGCTACCGGGGCCAACGTCCTGACTTTC
V gene: TRBV28; D gene: TRBD1; clone size: NA; J gene: TRBJ2-7; CDR3 protein: CASSLVGQGTNEQYF; CDR3 DNA: TGTGCCAGCAGTTTGGTGGGACAGGGTACTAACGAGCAGTACTTC
V gene: TRBV6-1; D gene: NA; clone size: few; J gene: TRBJ2-1; CDR3 protein: CASSSDSNEQFF; CDR3 DNA: TGTGCCAGCAGCTCAGACAGCAATGAGCAGTTCTTC
V gene: TRBV25-1; D gene: TRBD1; clone size: many; J gene: TRBJ1-4; CDR3 protein: CASSEQDRGRVGYEKLFF; CDR3 DNA: TGTGCCAGCAGTGAGCAGGACAGGGGGAGAGTGGGGTATGAAAAACTGTTTTTT